The present TCR beta chain was sequenced within a study of OX40 agonist ivuxolimab in advanced cancers. CDR3 length: 20 residues. Per the germline V gene, CDR1 is LGHNA and CDR2 is YNFKEQ. The J segment lost 5 bases and the V segment lost 0 bases, leaving 18 bases of the junction unmatched. Some clones are missing from TCRdb's copy, which holds only in-frame ones; the method was immunoSEQ multiplex PCR. Altogether fewer than 75,000 clones are present, approximately 93% being singletons, with the ten largest covering 2% to 2.5%. The chain links TRBV4-2 to TRBJ2-2; TRBD2 matches 7 bases. The clonotype comes from an adult with an advanced solid tumor such as melanoma, head and neck, liver or kidney cancer. Material: CD4+ or CD8+ T cells sorted from blood, obtained in a trial of the OX40 agonist ivuxolimab. CDR3 in amino acids: CASSQDRGGRREGRTGELFF. The CDR3 nucleotides read TGTGCCAGCAGCCAAGATCGAGGAGGGCGGAGGGAGGGCCGGACCGGGGAGCTGTTTTTT.